A selection of T cell receptor beta chains follows, all from one sample in a study of blood T cell repertoires in COVID-19. The protocol was immunoSEQ multiplex PCR, while the TCRdb copy is restricted to in-frame clones and leaves out a portion. Of 20,000 to 30,000 clones listed, around 81% were seen once; the top ten hold approximately 7%. Sequencing used peripheral blood. These receptors came from a man aged 70 or older with acute or convalescent COVID-19. CDR3s include the opening cysteine and the closing phenylalanine or tryptophan. D genes are given only for firm matches. Clone sizes are given selectively: once, few, many, or a class where the clone is expanded.

TRBV25-1	TRBJ1-2	.	TRBD1	CASSEPGHTGGGYTF	TGTGCCAGCAGTGAGCCCGGCCATACAGGGGGAGGCTACACCTTC
TRBV2	TRBJ2-3	.	TRBD1	CASAGQGVSTDTQYF	TGTGCCAGCGCTGGACAGGGGGTCAGCACAGATACGCAGTATTTT
TRBV6-5	TRBJ1-2	few	TRBD1	CASTQTGTNYGYTF	TGTGCCAGCACCCAGACAGGGACGAACTATGGCTACACCTTC
TRBV7-8	TRBJ2-3	.	.	CASSVSGTPQYF	TGTGCCAGCAGCGTCTCCGGGACTCCGCAGTATTTT
TRBV3-1/TRBV3-2	TRBJ1-3	.	.	CASSPGGRSGNTIYF	TGTGCCAGCAGCCCCGGGGGAAGATCTGGAAACACCATATATTTT
TRBV5-5	TRBJ2-1	.	TRBD1	CASSFAPGTGVNEQFF	TGTGCCAGCAGTTTTGCACCCGGGACAGGAGTCAATGAGCAGTTCTTC
TRBV6-5	TRBJ1-2	few	TRBD1	CASSPRTGHSESYTF	TGTGCCAGCAGTCCCCGGACAGGCCACAGTGAGAGCTACACCTTC
TRBV6-5	TRBJ1-1	few	TRBD1	CASSYSRQGNTEAFF	TGTGCCAGCAGTTACTCAAGACAGGGGAACACTGAAGCTTTCTTT
TRBV7-9	TRBJ2-1	few	TRBD2	CASSLTSGGAGSYNEQFF	TGTGCCAGCAGCTTAACTAGCGGGGGGGCTGGATCCTACAATGAGCAGTTCTTC
TRBV15	TRBJ1-1	.	.	CATSGIGGAEAFF	TGTGCCACCAGCGGGATCGGAGGGGCTGAAGCTTTCTTT
TRBV6-4	TRBJ1-1	.	TRBD1	CASGTGGGPDLIRDTEAFF	TGTGCCAGCGGGACAGGGGGCGGCCCCGACCTCATAAGGGACACTGAGGCTTTCTTT
TRBV5-5	TRBJ1-5	few	.	CASSSSGVGNQPQHF	TGTGCCAGCAGCAGCTCAGGGGTGGGCAATCAGCCCCAGCATTTT
TRBV5-1	TRBJ1-1	few	.	CASSSQMNTEAFF	TGCGCCAGCAGCAGTCAGATGAACACTGAAGCTTTCTTT
TRBV10-3	TRBJ1-4	.	TRBD1	CATLPRQGLNEKLFF	TGTGCCACCTTACCTCGACAGGGCCTTAATGAAAAACTGTTTTTT
TRBV2	TRBJ1-1	once	TRBD1	CASSPPDRVRGEAFF	TGTGCCAGCAGCCCACCGGACAGGGTACGGGGTGAAGCTTTCTTT
TRBV3-1/TRBV3-2	TRBJ2-2	.	TRBD1	CASSQTGDEGELFF	TGTGCCAGCAGCCAAACAGGGGACGAGGGGGAGCTGTTTTTT
TRBV30	TRBJ2-7	.	.	CAWTVGRGEYEQYF	TGTGCCTGGACAGTGGGGCGGGGTGAATACGAGCAGTACTTC
TRBV18	TRBJ1-2	.	.	CASSPEALNYGYTF	TGTGCCAGCTCACCAGAAGCTTTAAACTATGGCTACACCTTC
TRBV5-1	TRBJ1-1	.	.	CASSTGQLTEAFF	TGCGCCAGCAGCACCGGACAGCTTACTGAAGCTTTCTTT
TRBV3-1/TRBV3-2	TRBJ2-1	once	.	CASSPPTGFYNEQFF	TGTGCCAGCAGCCCCCCAACCGGTTTCTACAATGAGCAGTTCTTC
TRBV7-6	TRBJ2-1	once	TRBD2	CASSLGGTTNEQFF	TGTGCCAGCAGCTTAGGCGGGACTACTAATGAGCAGTTCTTC
TRBV5-1	TRBJ2-2	.	.	CASSSKQGTGELFF	TGCGCCAGCAGCTCGAAACAGGGCACCGGGGAGCTGTTTTTT
TRBV7-2	TRBJ1-6	.	TRBD1	CASSFNGQANSPLHF	TGTGCCAGCAGCTTTAACGGACAGGCTAATTCACCCCTCCACTTT
TRBV2	TRBJ1-5	.	TRBD1	CALSRDRGNQPQHF	TGTGCTCTAAGTCGGGACAGGGGCAATCAGCCCCAGCATTTT
TRBV5-4	TRBJ2-3	.	TRBD1	CASSLAGGTQYF	TGTGCCAGCAGCTTGGCAGGGGGTACGCAGTATTTT
TRBV5-1	TRBJ2-7	.	.	CASRRELSSYEQYF	TGCGCCAGCAGGAGGGAGTTGAGCTCCTACGAGCAGTACTTC
TRBV30	TRBJ1-5	.	.	CAWKDKSNQPQHF	TGTGCCTGGAAAGACAAGAGCAATCAGCCCCAGCATTTT
TRBV5-5	TRBJ2-3	.	.	CASSLGATDDTQYF	TGTGCCAGCAGCTTAGGGGCGACAGACGATACGCAGTATTTT
TRBV6-5	TRBJ2-7	.	.	CASSSASSSYEQYF	TGTGCCAGCAGTTCGGCTAGCAGCTCCTACGAGCAGTACTTC
TRBV7-9	TRBJ2-1	.	.	CASSLRDGLGGHNEQFF	TGTGCCAGCAGCCTAAGAGACGGGTTAGGGGGACACAATGAGCAGTTCTTC